This TCR beta chain was observed in a study of blood T cell repertoires in COVID-19. Study summary: T cells, B-cell-depleted T cells, or PBMCs supplied cDNA or gDNA.

CDR3 length equals 14 residues. Germline CDR1 is DFQATT and CDR2 is SNEGSKA (reference sequence). Trimming removed 3 bases at V and 2 bases at J, with 11 bases between. Assay: immunoSEQ multiplex PCR; the TCRdb copy retains only in-frame clones and omits some. Of 10,000 to 15,000 clones listed, approximately 88% were seen once; the top ten hold just under 30%. The chain has TRBV20-1 and TRBJ1-3; maybe TRBD1 (6 bases). Sequencing input: peripheral blood. The source is a human donor in a cohort sampled during active COVID-19. Here the CDR3 DNA reads TGCAGTGCTAGTCACAGGGCTCCTGGAAACACCATATATTTT. Amino acids: CSASHRAPGNTIYF.